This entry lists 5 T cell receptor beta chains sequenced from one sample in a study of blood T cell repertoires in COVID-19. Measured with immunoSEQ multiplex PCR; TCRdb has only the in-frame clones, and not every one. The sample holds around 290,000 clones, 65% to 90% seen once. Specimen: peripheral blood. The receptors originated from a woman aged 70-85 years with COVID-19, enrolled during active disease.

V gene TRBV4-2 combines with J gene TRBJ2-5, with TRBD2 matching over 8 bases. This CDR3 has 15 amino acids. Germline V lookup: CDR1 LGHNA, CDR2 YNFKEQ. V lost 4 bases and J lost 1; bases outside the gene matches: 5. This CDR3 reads CASSPNRGGQETQYF. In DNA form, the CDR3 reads TGTGCCAGCAGCCCAAACCGGGGGGGCCAAGAGACCCAGTACTTC.

DNA of the CDR3: TGCGCCAGCAGCCAAGATAGGAGCAGCTATGGCTACACCTTC. Encoded protein: CASSQDRSSYGYTF. This rearrangement joins TRBV4-3 to TRBJ1-2; D unclear. Trimming took 0 bases from V and 4 from J, leaving 9 bases between them. Per the germline V gene, CDR1 is LGHNA and CDR2 is YSLEER. This CDR3 spans 14 amino acids.

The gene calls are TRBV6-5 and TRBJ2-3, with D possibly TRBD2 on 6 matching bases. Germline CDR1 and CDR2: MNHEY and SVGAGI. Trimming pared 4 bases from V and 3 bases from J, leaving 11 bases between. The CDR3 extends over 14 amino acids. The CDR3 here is CASSSPGGTDTQYF. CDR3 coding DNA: TGTGCCAGCAGTTCCCCCGGGGGTACAGATACGCAGTATTTT.

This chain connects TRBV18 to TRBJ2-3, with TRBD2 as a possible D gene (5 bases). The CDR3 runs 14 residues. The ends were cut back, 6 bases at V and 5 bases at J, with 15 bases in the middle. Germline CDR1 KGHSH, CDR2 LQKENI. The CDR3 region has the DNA TGTGCCAGCTCCCCGAACGGGGTTGGAGATACGCAGTATTTT. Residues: CASSPNGVGDTQYF.

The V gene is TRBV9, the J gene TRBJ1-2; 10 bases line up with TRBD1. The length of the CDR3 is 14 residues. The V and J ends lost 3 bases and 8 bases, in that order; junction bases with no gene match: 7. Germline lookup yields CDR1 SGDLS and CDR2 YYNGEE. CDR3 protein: CASSAGQGVGGYTF. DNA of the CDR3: TGTGCCAGCAGCGCAGGACAGGGGGTGGGCGGCTACACCTTC. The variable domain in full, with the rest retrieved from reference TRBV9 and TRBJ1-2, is DSGVTQTPKHLITATGQRVTLRCSPRSGDLSVYWYQQSLDQGLQFLIQYYNGEERAKGNILERFSAQQFPDLHSELNLSSLELGDSALYFCASSAGQGVGGYTFGSGTRLTVV.